This TCR beta chain was found in a study of CXCR3-negative and CXCR3-positive naive CD8 T cells. Study outcomes and limitations: Whereas both naive subsets had comparably high diversity, memory CD8+ cells had much lower diversity. CXCR3-negative naive cells had less hydrophobic TRB CDR3s than did CXCR3-positive naive cells.

In regard to this clonotype: Antigen specificity is unknown.

The study made its TRB cDNA libraries by 5' RACE, adding UMI labels. No DNA is given; TCRdb re-called the 5' RACE reads and lists each CDR3 protein once. The sample data list some 150,000 distinct CDR3 sequences. The CDR3 runs to 17 residues. Cells classed as naive CD8+ T cells were CD45RO-CCR7+CD27+CD95-. Specimen: naive CXCR3+ CD8+ T cells from blood. This sample's subset: CD45RO-CCR7+CD27+CD95- naive CD8+ T cells expressing CXCR3 (TNR3+). This rearrangement joins TRBV12-3 or TRBV12-4 to TRBJ1-6. The receptor was derived from a human donor in good health. Some clones in this sample may be carry-over from other donors' samples. The CDR3 spells CASSMPPDGPGNSPLHF.